The TCR beta chain under discussion was sequenced for a study of cytomegalovirus exposure and HLA in healthy donors. PCR amplification relied on 60 Vbeta primers (plus 13 Jbeta primers). Produced via immunoSEQ multiplex PCR; TCRdb's table is partial and in-frame only. The table records under 250,000 clones, around 78% of them present only once. From germline, CDR1 is MNHEY and CDR2 SVGAGI. Trimming cost V 4 bases and J 3 bases; bases outside gene matches: 9. CDR3 length: 16 residues. Overall study results and limits: In all likelihood, a cluster of highly shared sequence variants was a sequencing artifact. Indistinguishability led to the exclusion of some V segments, TRBV6-2 and TRBV6-3 included.

Concerning this clone: What it binds is unknown.

The sequence was collected from a man aged 30 to 39 in good health and CMV-seronegative. The sample comprised PBMCs. The gene calls are TRBV6-5 and TRBJ2-3; 8 positions match TRBD1. In DNA form, the CDR3 reads TGTGCCAGCAGTTGGCAGGGGGCTATCAGTACAGATACGCAGTATTTT. Translating it yields CASSWQGAISTDTQYF.